Below are 25 T cell receptor beta chains sequenced from a single sample in a study of Ad26.COV2.S vaccination and SARS-CoV-2 variants. Sequencing used immunoSEQ multiplex PCR; TCRdb keeps in-frame clones, though not all of them. The sample shows 43,000 or so clones, 75% to 85% of them seen only once. Sequenced here: peripheral blood, sampled after recovery from COVID-19. These receptors were collected from a human donor who had recovered from COVID-19.

V and J are TRBV24-1 and TRBJ2-2; D gene uncertain. Trimming pared 7 bases from V and 3 bases from J, leaving 2 bases between. The length of the CDR3 is 11 residues. Germline V gene sequence: CDR1 KGHDR, CDR2 SFDVKD. CDR3 sequence reads: CATRDTGELFF. DNA of the CDR3: TGTGCCACCAGGGACACCGGGGAGCTGTTTTTT.

The chain employs TRBV7-9 and TRBJ1-3; no definite D call. CDR1 and CDR2 (germline): SEHNR, FQNEAQ (reference sequence). The CDR3 contains 15 residues. With 4 bases removed from V and 5 bases from J, the gap between germline ends came to 15 bases. The CDR3 DNA follows: TGTGCCAGCAGCTGGACGGGCAACCCTCGAAACACCATATATTTT. Protein product: CASSWTGNPRNTIYF.

The chain joins TRBV19 to TRBJ2-3; TRBD2 matches 13 bases. The CDR3 consists of 15 residues. Germline CDR1 reads LNHDA; CDR2 reads SQIVND (reference sequence). The J segment lost 2 bases and the V segment lost 6 bases, leaving 2 bases of the junction unmatched. Here the CDR3 DNA reads TGTGCCAGTAGGGGGACTAGCGGGACCACAGATACGCAGTATTTT. This encodes CASRGTSGTTDTQYF.

This chain uses TRBV10-3 with TRBJ1-4, with 10 bases lining up with TRBD1. The ends lost 2 bases at V and 6 bases at J; junction bases unmatched: 0. CDR1 and CDR2 from the germline V gene are ENHRY and SYGVKD. CDR3 size: 14 residues. CDR3 loop: CAISEGQGDEKLFF. The CDR3 DNA sequence: TGTGCCATCAGTGAGGGACAGGGGGATGAAAAACTGTTTTTT.

The V gene is TRBV20-1, the J gene TRBJ2-1, with 9 nucleotides matching TRBD1. Per the germline V gene, CDR1 is DFQATT and CDR2 is SNEGSKA (reference sequence). V was pared by 3 bases and J by 6 bases, with 6 bases of the junction left unmatched. CDR3 length: 14 residues. CDR3 DNA sequence: TGCAGTGCTAGTCCCGGGACAGGGTTCAATGAGCAGTTCTTC. It translates to CSASPGTGFNEQFF.

The V and J genes are TRBV15 and TRBJ2-1, with 9 positions matching TRBD2. V gave up 2 bases and J gave up 4 bases; unmatched junction bases: 3. Germline V gene data show CDR1 as LNHNV and CDR2 as YYDKDF (reference sequence). This CDR3 is built from 15 residues. The CDR3 DNA reads TGTGCCACCAGCAGACTTCTAGCGGGATACAATGAGCAGTTCTTC. Translating gives CATSRLLAGYNEQFF.

The sample holds a few counts of this clone. This chain links TRBV10-3 with TRBJ2-3, with TRBD1 matching 11 bases. The length of the CDR3 is 16 residues. CDR1 is ENHRY, CDR2 SYGVKD, per germline. With 4 bases clipped from V and 2 bases from J, the junction kept 5 bases outside the gene matches. CDR3: CAISGGDRGYTDTQYF. As DNA, the CDR3 is TGTGCCATCAGTGGGGGGGACAGGGGGTACACAGATACGCAGTATTTT.

J is TRBJ1-6 and V is TRBV20-1; unclear D gene. Germline V gene lookup returns CDR1 DFQATT and CDR2 SNEGSKA (reference sequence). This CDR3 comprises 10 residues. The CDR3, as DNA: TGCAGGCCTGTGGATTCACCCCTCCACTTT. Protein: CRPVDSPLHF.

The V and J genes are TRBV6-6 and TRBJ1-2; 7 bases are shared with TRBD1. Germline CDR1 MNHNY, CDR2 SVGAGI (reference sequence). V dropped 5 bases and J dropped 6; count of bases not matched to a gene: 9. The CDR3 runs to 14 residues. The CDR3 is CASSPRGQSDGYTF. DNA for the CDR3: TGTGCCAGCAGTCCCCGGGGACAGTCCGATGGCTACACCTTC.

The chain combines TRBV19 with TRBJ2-1, with 8 bases aligning to TRBD2. The CDR3 is 13 amino acids. The germline CDR1 and CDR2 sequences are LNHDA and SQIVND (reference sequence). After removal of 3 bases from V and 12 bases from J, the junction contained 7 bases not matched to a gene. CDR3 region: CASSIGGGPRQFF. CDR3 coding DNA: TGTGCCAGTAGTATCGGGGGGGGGCCTCGGCAGTTCTTC.

CDR3 nucleotide sequence: TGCGCCAGCAGCTTGTTTTCTAGCGGGAGTAAAAACATTCAGTACTTC. It translates to CASSLFSSGSKNIQYF. The V call is TRBV5-1, the J call TRBJ2-4, with TRBD2 matching 10 bases. CDR1 and CDR2 (germline): SGHRS, YFSETQ. This CDR3 has 16 residues. The J segment lost 4 bases and the V segment lost 1 base, leaving 5 bases of the junction unmatched. Supplemented by reference TRBV5-1 and TRBJ2-4, the full variable domain reads KAGVTQTPRYLIKTRGQQVTLSCSPISGHRSVSWYQQTPGQGLQFLFEYFSETQRNKGNFPGRFSGRQFSNSRSEMNVSTLELGDSALYLCASSLFSSGSKNIQYFGAGTRLSVL.

The chain recombines TRBV19 with TRBJ2-4, with TRBD1 as a possible D gene (6 bases). This CDR3 region has 14 residues. V lost 10 bases, J lost 2 bases, and 15 bases lay in between. Germline CDR1 is LNHDA and CDR2 is SQIVND (reference sequence). The CDR3 spells CATRDIASKNIQYF. The CDR3 coding sequence is TGTGCCACTCGGGACATCGCCTCCAAAAACATTCAGTACTTC. Full variable domain (missing parts from reference TRBV19 and TRBJ2-4): DGGITQSPKYLFRKEGQNVTLSCEQNLNHDAMYWYRQDPGQGLRLIYYSQIVNDFQKGDIAEGYSVSREKKESFPLTVTSAQKNPTAFYLCATRDIASKNIQYFGAGTRLSVL.

This sequence joins TRBV27 and TRBJ2-7; TRBD2 aligns across 7 bases. Germline V gene lookup returns CDR1 MNHEY and CDR2 SMNVEV (reference sequence). There are 17 residues in the CDR3. Trimming cost V 5 bases and J 0 bases; bases outside gene matches: 13. CDR3 sequence reads: CASSKTGGGEVSYEQYF. The CDR3 DNA reads TGTGCCAGCAGTAAAACCGGGGGAGGGGAGGTCTCCTACGAGCAGTACTTC.

Only one count was recorded for this clone. V usage is TRBV30 and J usage is TRBJ1-2, with 9 nucleotides matching TRBD1. This CDR3 comprises 12 residues. J gave up 8 bases and V 4 bases, and 5 bases lay outside the gene matches. The germline V gene has CDR1 GTSNPN and CDR2 SVGIG (reference sequence). CDR3 sequence: CAWITGGLGYTF. CDR3 nucleotides: TGTGCCTGGATTACAGGGGGCCTAGGCTACACCTTC.

The V and J genes are TRBV7-3 and TRBJ1-1; the D is unclear. Trimming removed 3 bases from V and 0 bases from J, with 5 bases in between. Germline V gives CDR1 SGHTA, CDR2 FQGTGA. The CDR3 consists of 13 residues. CDR3 loop: CASSLILNTEAFF. The CDR3 coding sequence is TGTGCCAGCAGCTTGATCCTGAACACTGAAGCTTTCTTT.

A few counts support this clone. The CDR3 nucleotides read TGTGCCTGGAGAAGGCAGGCCAGCTCCTACGAGCAGTACTTC. Amino acids: CAWRRQASSYEQYF. J is TRBJ2-7 and V is TRBV30; D is unresolved. Trimming removed 3 bases from V and 0 bases from J, with 12 bases in between. This CDR3 is 14 amino acids long. Germline V gene data show CDR1 as GTSNPN and CDR2 as SVGIG (reference sequence).

The J gene is TRBJ2-7, the V gene TRBV11-3; D is possibly TRBD1 (5 bases). Trimming pared 2 bases from V and 4 bases from J, leaving 9 bases between. CDR3 length: 13 amino acids. Germline V lookup: CDR1 SGHNT, CDR2 YENEEA. CDR3 DNA: TGTGCCAGCAGCTTATCCAGGGAATACGAGCAGTACGTC. It specifies CASSLSREYEQYV.

The V and J genes are TRBV5-1 and TRBJ2-2, with TRBD2 matching 14 bases. Germline trimming cut 4 bases from V and 7 bases from J; bases unmatched to any gene: 3. This CDR3 is built from 15 residues. From germline, CDR1 is SGHRS and CDR2 YFSETQ. In DNA, the CDR3 is TGCGCCAGCAGCGGGACTAGCGGGAGCATCGGGGAGCTGTTTTTT. This gives the protein CASSGTSGSIGELFF. The variable domain in full, completed from reference TRBV5-1 and TRBJ2-2, reads KAGVTQTPRYLIKTRGQQVTLSCSPISGHRSVSWYQQTPGQGLQFLFEYFSETQRNKGNFPGRFSGRQFSNSRSEMNVSTLELGDSALYLCASSGTSGSIGELFFGEGSRLTVL.

J is TRBJ2-6 and V is TRBV7-2; D not resolved. The germline V and J ends were trimmed by 5 bases and 0 bases, with 8 bases remaining between them. The CDR3 has 15 amino acids. The germline CDR1 and CDR2 sequences are SGHTA and FQGNSA. This CDR3 is CASSAEVSGANVLTF. CDR3 DNA sequence: TGTGCCAGCAGCGCCGAGGTCTCTGGGGCCAACGTCCTGACTTTC.

This clone was recorded at least ten times. The V gene is TRBV19, the J gene TRBJ1-4; no clear D gene. Germline assignment: CDR1 LNHDA and CDR2 SQIVND (reference sequence). The CDR3 loop spans 12 amino acids. With 5 bases removed from V and 6 bases from J, the gap between germline ends came to 7 bases. CDR3 sequence: CASSAQDEKLFF. DNA of the CDR3: TGTGCCAGTAGTGCCCAAGATGAAAAACTGTTTTTT.

The chain combines TRBV24-1 with TRBJ1-1; D is undetermined. CDR3 length: 13 residues. V was pared by 9 bases and J by 0 bases, with 10 bases between. Germline CDR1 reads KGHDR; CDR2 reads SFDVKD. The CDR3 sequence: CATRGPLNTEAFF. DNA of the CDR3: TGTGCCACCCGCGGACCCTTGAACACTGAAGCTTTCTTT.

CDR3 bases: TGTGCTAGTGGTTTGCCTATCAGGTTTTCGGACTACACCTTC. Amino acid sequence: CASGLPIRFSDYTF. This chain connects TRBV12-5 to TRBJ1-2, with D uncertain. The germline CDR1 and CDR2 sequences are LGHNT and FRNRAP. This CDR3 contains 14 residues. The V end lost 2 bases, the J end lost 10 bases, and 17 bases lay between the germline ends.

J is TRBJ1-2 and V is TRBV10-3, with D uncertain. Germline values: CDR1 ENHRY, CDR2 SYGVKD. This CDR3 is built from 14 residues. V lost 3 bases and J 2 bases, leaving 10 bases between the germline ends. The CDR3 sequence is CAISEKIQNYGYTF. For the CDR3, the DNA is TGTGCCATCAGTGAAAAGATACAGAACTATGGCTACACCTTC.

V usage is TRBV9 and J usage is TRBJ1-1, with D perhaps TRBD1 (6 bases). From germline, CDR1 is SGDLS and CDR2 YYNGEE. V was cut by 4 bases and J by 11 bases, with 15 bases left in between. The CDR3 is made up of 12 amino acids. CDR3 coding DNA: TGTGCCAGCAGCTCGCACTCGAGGGGGGCTTTCTTT. Encoded protein: CASSSHSRGAFF.

This chain connects TRBV12-5 to TRBJ2-3, with 14 bases matching TRBD2. Trimming cost V 6 bases and J 2 bases; bases outside gene matches: 7. The CDR3 spans 17 residues. Germline V lookup: CDR1 LGHNT, CDR2 FRNRAP. CDR3 coding DNA: TGTGCTAGTGGCGCTGGGACTAGCGGGGGCCCCACAGATACGCAGTATTTT. Amino acid sequence: CASGAGTSGGPTDTQYF.